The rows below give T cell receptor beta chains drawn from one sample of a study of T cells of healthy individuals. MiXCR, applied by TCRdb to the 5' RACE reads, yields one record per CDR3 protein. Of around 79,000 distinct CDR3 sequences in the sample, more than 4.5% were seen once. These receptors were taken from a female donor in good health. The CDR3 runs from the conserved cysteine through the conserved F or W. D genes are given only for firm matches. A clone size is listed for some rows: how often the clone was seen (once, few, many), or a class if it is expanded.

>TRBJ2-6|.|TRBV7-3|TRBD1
TGTGCCAGCAGCTTATTAAGTAGGGGACAGGGGAAGACTGGGGCCAACGTCCTGACTTTC
CASSLLSRGQGKTGANVLTF
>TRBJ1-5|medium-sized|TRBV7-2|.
TGTGCCAGCAGTCGGGAGCTTTATAGCAATCAGCCCCAGCATTTT
CASSRELYSNQPQHF
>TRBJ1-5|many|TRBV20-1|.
TGCAGTGCTCCCGGACAGCAGAATCAGCCCCAGCATTTT
CSAPGQQNQPQHF
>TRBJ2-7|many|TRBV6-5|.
TGTGCCAGCAGTTACCAGGACAGCTACGAGCAGTACTTC
CASSYQDSYEQYF
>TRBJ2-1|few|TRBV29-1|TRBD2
TGCAGCGCCTCGTCGGGACTAGCGGTTTACAATGAGCAGTTCTTC
CSASSGLAVYNEQFF
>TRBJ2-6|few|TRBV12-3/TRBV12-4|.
TGTGCCAGCAGTTTAGATCTGGGACGCTCCCCAGTCCTGACTTTC
CASSLDLGRSPVLTF
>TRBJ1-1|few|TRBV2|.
TGTGCCAGCAGTCCAGGGGCTTATGAAGCTTTCTTT
CASSPGAYEAFF
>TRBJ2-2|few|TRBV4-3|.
TGCGCCAGCAGCCAAGGGTTAGCGATGAACACCGGGGAGCTGTTTTTT
CASSQGLAMNTGELFF
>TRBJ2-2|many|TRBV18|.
TGTGCCAGCTCACCACAAAAAGGGAGCACCGGGGAGCTGTTTTTT
CASSPQKGSTGELFF
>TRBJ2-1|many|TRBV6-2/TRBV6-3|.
TGTGCCATCAGGGAGCCTAACAATGAGCAGTTCTTC
CAIREPNNEQFF
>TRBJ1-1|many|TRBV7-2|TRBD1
TGTGCCATCACCGACAGGGGAACTGAAGCTTTCTTT
CAITDRGTEAFF
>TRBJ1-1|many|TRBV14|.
TGTGCCAGCAGCCAACTTGCGAACACTGAAGCTTTCTTT
CASSQLANTEAFF
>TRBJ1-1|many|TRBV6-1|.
TGTGCCAGCAGTGAAAGGGAAACTGAAGCTTTCTTT
CASSERETEAFF